The present TCR beta chain was sequenced within a study of cytomegalovirus exposure and HLA in healthy donors. Overall study: One earlier analysis, a look at 180 million or so T cells, found some 100 million unique TCR beta sequences. The study's findings and limits: Both high specificity and high sensitivity reportedly marked the classifier's diagnosis of cytomegalovirus status.

PCR involved 60 Vbeta and 13 Jbeta primers. Clones were sequenced by immunoSEQ multiplex PCR, and TCRdb holds only the in-frame ones, with some missing. The table lists about 120,000 clones, approximately 80% of them singletons. On this clone itself: What it recognizes is unknown. A read error may account for a junction end that differs from germline.

CDR3 length: 15 amino acids. Germline V gives CDR1 SGHAT, CDR2 FQNNGV. The rearrangement joins TRBV11-2 to TRBJ2-7, with D perhaps matching TRBD1 (5 bases). The TCR comes from a woman between 25 and 40 years old in good health and CMV-seronegative. The sequenced material came from PBMCs. CDR3 sequence: CDSSLAAGITNEQYF. CDR3 DNA: TGTGACAGCAGCTTAGCTGCAGGGATAACTAACGAGCAGTACTTC.